This TCR beta chain was captured by sequencing in a study of T-cell memory formation after mild COVID-19. The authors produced TCR alpha and TCR beta cDNA libraries with sample barcodes and UMIs by 5'RACE using constant-segment primers. TCRdb reprocessed the 5' RACE reads with MiXCR, giving one entry per CDR3 protein. The table lists roughly 320,000 distinct CDR3 sequences, under 30% of them singletons. Germline trimming cut 7 bases from V and 6 bases from J; bases unmatched to any gene: 10. CDR3 size: 14 residues. Germline lookup yields CDR1 ENHRY and CDR2 SYGVKD. This clonotype was seen a handful of times. Its antigen is currently unknown. Broader study findings: Confirmation was lacking for SARS-CoV-2 specificity of second-wave clones that peaked on day 37. Detection of some responders pre-infection suggested pre-existing cross-reactive memory T cells participated.

Material for sequencing was PBMCs or a T cell subset sorted from them (not recorded which). The chain employs TRBV10-3 and TRBJ1-2; 8 nucleotides match TRBD1. The TCR comes from an adult woman who had mild COVID-19 (a few samples of this study predate the infection). Cell type and time point are not known. CDR3 DNA sequence: TGTGCCATCATGCCAGGGGGCGGTGTCGATGGCTACACCTTC. As protein: CAIMPGGGVDGYTF.